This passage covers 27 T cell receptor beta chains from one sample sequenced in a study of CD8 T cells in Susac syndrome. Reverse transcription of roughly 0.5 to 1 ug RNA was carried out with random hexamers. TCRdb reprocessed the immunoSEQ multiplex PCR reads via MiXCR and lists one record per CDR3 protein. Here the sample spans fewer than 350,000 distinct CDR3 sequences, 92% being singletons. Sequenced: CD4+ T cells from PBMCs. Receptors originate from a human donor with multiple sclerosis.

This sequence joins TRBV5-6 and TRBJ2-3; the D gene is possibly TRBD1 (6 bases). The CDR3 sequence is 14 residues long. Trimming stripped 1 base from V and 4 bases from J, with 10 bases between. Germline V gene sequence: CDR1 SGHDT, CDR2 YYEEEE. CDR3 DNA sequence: TGTGCCAGCAGCTTGTCAGGGGACGCAGATACGCAGTATTTT. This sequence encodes CASSLSGDADTQYF.

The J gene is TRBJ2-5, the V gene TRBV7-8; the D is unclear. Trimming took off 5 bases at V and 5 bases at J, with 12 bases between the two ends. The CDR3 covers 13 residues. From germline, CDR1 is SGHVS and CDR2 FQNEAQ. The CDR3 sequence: CASSAFTQETQYF. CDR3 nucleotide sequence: TGTGCCAGCAGCGCCTTTACTCAGGAGACCCAGTACTTC.

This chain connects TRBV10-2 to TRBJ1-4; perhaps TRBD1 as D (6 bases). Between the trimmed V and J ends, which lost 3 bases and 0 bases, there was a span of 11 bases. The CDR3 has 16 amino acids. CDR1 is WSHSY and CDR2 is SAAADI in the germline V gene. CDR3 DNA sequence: TGCGCCAGCAGTGATCGCAGGACAGCAACTAATGAAAAACTGTTTTTT. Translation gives CASSDRRTATNEKLFF.

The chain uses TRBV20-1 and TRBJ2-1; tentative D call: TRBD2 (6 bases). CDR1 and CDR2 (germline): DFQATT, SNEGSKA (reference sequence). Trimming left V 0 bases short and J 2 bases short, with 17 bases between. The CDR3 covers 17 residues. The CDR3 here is CSARDLSSAGPYNEQFF. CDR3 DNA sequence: TGCAGTGCTAGAGATCTGTCATCTGCGGGGCCCTACAATGAGCAGTTCTTC.

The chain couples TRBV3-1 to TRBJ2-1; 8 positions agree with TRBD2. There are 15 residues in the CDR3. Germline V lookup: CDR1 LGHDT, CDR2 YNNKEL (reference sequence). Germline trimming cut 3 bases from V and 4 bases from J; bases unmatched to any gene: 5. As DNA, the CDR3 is TGTGCCAGCAGCCACCCCAGCGGGAGATACAATGAGCAGTTCTTC. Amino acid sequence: CASSHPSGRYNEQFF.

DNA for the CDR3: TGTGCCAGCAGCTCCGCGGGACATCCCACGCTTCAGCCCCAGCATTTT. Protein: CASSSAGHPTLQPQHF. V and J are TRBV7-2 and TRBJ1-5; possibly TRBD1 for D (6 bases). CDR3 length: 16 amino acids. Per germline, CDR1 SGHTA and CDR2 FQGNSA. Trimming stripped 4 bases from V and 6 bases from J, with 19 bases between.

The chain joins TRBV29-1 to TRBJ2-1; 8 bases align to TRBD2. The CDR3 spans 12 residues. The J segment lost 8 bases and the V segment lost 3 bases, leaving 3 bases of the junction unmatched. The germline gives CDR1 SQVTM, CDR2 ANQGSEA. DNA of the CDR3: TGCAGCGTTGACGGGAGGGTGGATGAGCAGTTCTTC. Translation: CSVDGRVDEQFF.

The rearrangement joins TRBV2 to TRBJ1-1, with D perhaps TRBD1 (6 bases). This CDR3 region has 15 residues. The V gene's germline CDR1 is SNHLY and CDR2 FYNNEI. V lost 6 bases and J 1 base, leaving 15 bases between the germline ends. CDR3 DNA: TGTGCCAGCAGGGACAGAGTAGGAGGGAACACTGAAGCTTTCTTT. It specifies CASRDRVGGNTEAFF. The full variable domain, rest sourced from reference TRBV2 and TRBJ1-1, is EPEVTQTPSHQVTQMGQEVILRCVPISNHLYFYWYRQILGQKVEFLVSFYNNEISEKSEIFDDQFSVERPDGSNFTLKIRSTKLEDSAMYFCASRDRVGGNTEAFFGQGTRLTVV.

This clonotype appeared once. The CDR3, as DNA: TGTGCCAGTAGCGAGGACAGCCAATATAGCAATCAGCCCCAGCATTTT. Its translation: CASSEDSQYSNQPQHF. The chain recombines TRBV19 with TRBJ1-5, with D perhaps matching TRBD1 (6 bases). This CDR3 has 16 residues. Trimming took off 6 bases at V and 0 bases at J, with 15 bases between the two ends. Germline CDR1 LNHDA, CDR2 SQIVND (reference sequence).

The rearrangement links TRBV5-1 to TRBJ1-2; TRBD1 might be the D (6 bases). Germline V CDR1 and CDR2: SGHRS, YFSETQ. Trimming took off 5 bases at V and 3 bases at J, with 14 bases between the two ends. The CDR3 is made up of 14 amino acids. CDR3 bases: TGCGCCAGCAGTTCATTACAGGGCGACTATGGCTACACCTTC. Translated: CASSSLQGDYGYTF.

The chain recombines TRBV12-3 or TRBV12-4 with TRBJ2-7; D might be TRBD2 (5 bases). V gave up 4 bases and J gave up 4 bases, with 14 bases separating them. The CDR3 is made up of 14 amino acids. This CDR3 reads CASSSGPTGYEQYF. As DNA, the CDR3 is TGTGCCAGCAGTTCGGGTCCCACGGGGTACGAGCAGTACTTC.

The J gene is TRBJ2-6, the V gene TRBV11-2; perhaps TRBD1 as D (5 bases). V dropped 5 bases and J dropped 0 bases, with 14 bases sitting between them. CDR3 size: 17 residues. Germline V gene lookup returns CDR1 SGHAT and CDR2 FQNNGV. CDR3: CASSVRQTRSGANVLTF. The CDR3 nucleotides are TGTGCCAGCAGCGTCAGACAGACCCGCTCTGGGGCCAACGTCCTGACTTTC.

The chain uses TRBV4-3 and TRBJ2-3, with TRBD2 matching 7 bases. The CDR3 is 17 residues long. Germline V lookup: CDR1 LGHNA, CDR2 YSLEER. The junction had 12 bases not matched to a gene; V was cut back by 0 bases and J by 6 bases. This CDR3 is CASSQDPPGRPGDTQYF. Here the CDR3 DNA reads TGCGCCAGCAGCCAAGATCCCCCCGGGAGGCCGGGGGATACGCAGTATTTT.

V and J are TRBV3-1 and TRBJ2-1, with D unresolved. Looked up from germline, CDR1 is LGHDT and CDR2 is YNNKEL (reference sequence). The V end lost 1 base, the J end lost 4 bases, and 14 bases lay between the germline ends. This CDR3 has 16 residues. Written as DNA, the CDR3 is TGTGCCAGCAGCCAAGCGGACCTAGGGATATACAATGAGCAGTTCTTC. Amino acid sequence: CASSQADLGIYNEQFF.

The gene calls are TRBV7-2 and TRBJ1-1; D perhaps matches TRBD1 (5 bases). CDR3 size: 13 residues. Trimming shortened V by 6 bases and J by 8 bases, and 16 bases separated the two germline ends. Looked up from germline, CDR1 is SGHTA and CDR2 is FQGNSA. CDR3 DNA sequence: TGTGCCAGCAGTTTAACTAGGGACGGCGAAGCTTTCTTT. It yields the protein CASSLTRDGEAFF.

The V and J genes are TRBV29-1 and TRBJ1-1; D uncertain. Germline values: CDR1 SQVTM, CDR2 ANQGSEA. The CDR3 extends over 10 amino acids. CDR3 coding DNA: TGCGGAATCAAAAACTCGGAAGCTTTCTTT. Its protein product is CGIKNSEAFF.

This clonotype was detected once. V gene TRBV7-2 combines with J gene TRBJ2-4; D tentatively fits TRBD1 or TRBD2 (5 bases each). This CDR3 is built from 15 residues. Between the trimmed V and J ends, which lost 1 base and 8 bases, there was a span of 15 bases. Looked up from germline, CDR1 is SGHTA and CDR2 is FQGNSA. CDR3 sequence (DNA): TGTGCCAGCAGCTTAGTACGGACCCCGGGGCACATTCAGTACTTC. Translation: CASSLVRTPGHIQYF.

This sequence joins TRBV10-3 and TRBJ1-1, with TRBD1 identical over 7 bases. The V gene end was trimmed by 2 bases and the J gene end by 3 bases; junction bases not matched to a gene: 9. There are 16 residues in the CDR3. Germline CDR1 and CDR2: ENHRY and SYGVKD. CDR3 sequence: CAISEVDRANYTEAFF. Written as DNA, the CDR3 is TGTGCCATCAGTGAGGTCGACAGGGCCAATTACACTGAAGCTTTCTTT.

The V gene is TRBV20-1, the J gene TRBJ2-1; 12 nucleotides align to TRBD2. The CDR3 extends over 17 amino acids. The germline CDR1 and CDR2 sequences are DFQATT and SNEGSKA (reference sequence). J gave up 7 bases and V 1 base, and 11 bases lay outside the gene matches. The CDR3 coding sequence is TGCAGTGCTAGAGGGACTAGCGGGGCCCCACGGGAGAATGAGCAGTTCTTC. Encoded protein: CSARGTSGAPRENEQFF.

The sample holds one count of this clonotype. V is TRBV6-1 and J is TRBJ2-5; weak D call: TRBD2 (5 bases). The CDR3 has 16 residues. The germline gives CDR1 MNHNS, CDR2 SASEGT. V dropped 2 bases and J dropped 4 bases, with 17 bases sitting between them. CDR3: CASSERGGRNGETQYF. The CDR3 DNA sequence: TGTGCCAGCAGTGAACGGGGTGGTCGGAACGGAGAGACCCAGTACTTC.

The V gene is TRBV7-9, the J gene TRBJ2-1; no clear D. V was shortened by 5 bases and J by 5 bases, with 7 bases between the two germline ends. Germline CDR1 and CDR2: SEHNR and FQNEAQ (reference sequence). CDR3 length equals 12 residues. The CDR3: CASSTTDNEQFF. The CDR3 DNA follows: TGTGCCAGCAGCACGACTGACAATGAGCAGTTCTTC.

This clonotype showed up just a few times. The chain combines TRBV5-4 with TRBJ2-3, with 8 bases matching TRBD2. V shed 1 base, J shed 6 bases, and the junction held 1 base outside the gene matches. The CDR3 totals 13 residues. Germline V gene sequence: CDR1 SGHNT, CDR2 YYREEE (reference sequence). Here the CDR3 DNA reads TGTGCCAGCAGCTTGAGCGGGGGTGATACGCAGTATTTT. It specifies CASSLSGGDTQYF. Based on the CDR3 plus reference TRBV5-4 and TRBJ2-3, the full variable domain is ETGVTQSPTHLIKTRGQQVTLRCSSQSGHNTVSWYQQALGQGPQFIFQYYREEENGRGNFPPRFSGLQFPNYSSELNVNALELDDSALYLCASSLSGGDTQYFGPGTRLTVL.

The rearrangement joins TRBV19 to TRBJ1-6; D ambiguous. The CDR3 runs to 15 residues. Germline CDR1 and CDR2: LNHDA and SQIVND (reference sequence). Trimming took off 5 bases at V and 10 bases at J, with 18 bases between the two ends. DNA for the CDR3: TGTGCCAGTAGTTTCTCTCGTGGGAGAGGGTCACCCCTCCACTTT. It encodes CASSFSRGRGSPLHF.

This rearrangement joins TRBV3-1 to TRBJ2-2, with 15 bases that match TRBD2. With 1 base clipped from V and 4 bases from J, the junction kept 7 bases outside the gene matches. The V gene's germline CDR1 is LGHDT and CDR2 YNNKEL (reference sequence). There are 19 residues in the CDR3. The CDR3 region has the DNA TGTGCCAGCAGCCAAGTCGGACTAGCGGGAGGGCGTGGCACCGGGGAGCTGTTTTTT. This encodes CASSQVGLAGGRGTGELFF.

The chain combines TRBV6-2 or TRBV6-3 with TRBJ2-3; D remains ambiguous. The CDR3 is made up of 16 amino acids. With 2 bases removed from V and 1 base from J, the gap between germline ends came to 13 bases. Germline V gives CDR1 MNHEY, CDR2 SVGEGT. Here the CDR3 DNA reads TGTGCCAGCAGTTACGATCTCGGTTTGGGCACAGATACGCAGTATTTT. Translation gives CASSYDLGLGTDTQYF.

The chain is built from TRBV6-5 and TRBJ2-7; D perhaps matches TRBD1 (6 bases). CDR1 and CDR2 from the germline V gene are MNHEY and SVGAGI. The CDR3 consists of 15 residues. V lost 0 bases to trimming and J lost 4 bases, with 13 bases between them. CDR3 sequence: CASSYSSLGAYEQYF. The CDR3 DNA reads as TGTGCCAGCAGTTACTCGAGCCTGGGGGCTTACGAGCAGTACTTC.

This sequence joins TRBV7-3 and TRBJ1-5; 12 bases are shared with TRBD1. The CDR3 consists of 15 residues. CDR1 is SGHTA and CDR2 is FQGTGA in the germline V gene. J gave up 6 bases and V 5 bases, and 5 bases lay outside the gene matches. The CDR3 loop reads CASSDGTGGGQPQHF. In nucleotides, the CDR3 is TGTGCCAGCAGCGACGGGACAGGGGGCGGTCAGCCCCAGCATTTT.